This TCR beta chain appears in the sequencing data of a study of siplizumab effects on memory and regulatory T cells. Donor pairs, a few in total, had unstimulated naive, memory, effector memory and TEMRA subsets sequenced. The trim removed 0 bases at V and 6 bases at J, leaving 8 bases unmatched. Germline loops: CDR1 LGHNA, CDR2 YNFKEQ. The CDR3 is 16 amino acids. Overall study results and limits: Of the proliferating CD4+ or CD8+ clones, roughly 75-97% lacked a naive or memory phenotype that could be assigned. Proliferating Tregs taken from siplizumab cultures were not shown to have a confirmed suppressive function.

As for this clone: Its antigen is unknown.

Clones were sequenced by immunoSEQ multiplex PCR, and TCRdb holds only the in-frame ones, with some missing. The data contain over 35,000 clones, more than 70% of them singletons. This receptor was obtained from a human donor in good health. The V and J genes are TRBV4-2 and TRBJ1-2; 9 bases agree with TRBD1. Material: naive CD4+ T cells sorted from blood. The chain's CDR3 is CASSQEGQGISNGYTF. As DNA, the CDR3 is TGTGCCAGCAGCCAAGAGGGACAGGGAATAAGTAATGGCTACACCTTC.